This T cell receptor beta chain was recovered during a study of blood T cell repertoires in COVID-19. CDR1 is SGHDT and CDR2 is YYEEEE in the germline V gene. The CDR3 extends over 17 amino acids. Germline trimming cut 4 bases from V and 2 bases from J; bases unmatched to any gene: 11. Sequenced by immunoSEQ multiplex PCR; TCRdb stores in-frame clones only, minus some. There are approximately 280,000 clones in the sample; around 88% occur only once, and about 5.7% lies in the top ten. This chain links TRBV5-6 with TRBJ2-5, with 10 bases matching TRBD2. Sequencing was performed on PBMCs or T cells enriched from blood (not recorded which). This TCR came from a woman aged 35 to 49 who had recovered from COVID-19. CDR3 residues: CASSQPWTSGLQETQYF. The CDR3 DNA follows: TGTGCCAGCAGCCAACCGTGGACTAGCGGTTTACAAGAGACCCAGTACTTC.